This T cell receptor (beta chain) was identified during a study of shared clonotypes between healthy human individuals. Sequencing used immunoSEQ multiplex PCR; TCRdb keeps in-frame clones, though not all of them. The sample holds 2 million to 2.5 million clones, over 90% seen once. The CDR3 spans 13 residues. The germline V gene has CDR1 SGHTA and CDR2 FQGNSA. The V and J ends lost 5 bases and 5 bases respectively, with 10 bases between them. Source material: naive CD4+ T cells from PBMCs. The subset was: CD45RA+ positively selected. The V and J genes are TRBV7-2 and TRBJ1-5; tentative D call: TRBD1 (5 bases). This clonotype was sampled from a man aged 18 to 29 in good health. Some clones in this sample may be carry-over from other donors' samples. DNA for the CDR3: TGTGCCAGCAGCCCCCAGGGTTATCAGCCCCAGCATTTT. This sequence encodes CASSPQGYQPQHF.